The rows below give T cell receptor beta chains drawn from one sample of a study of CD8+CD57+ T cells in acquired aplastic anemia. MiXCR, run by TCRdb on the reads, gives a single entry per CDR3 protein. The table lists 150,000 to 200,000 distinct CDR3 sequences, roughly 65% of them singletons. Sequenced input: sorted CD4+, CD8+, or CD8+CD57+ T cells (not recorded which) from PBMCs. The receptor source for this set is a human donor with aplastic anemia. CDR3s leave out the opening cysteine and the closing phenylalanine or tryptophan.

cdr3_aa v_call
ASSVATLGISYNEQF TRBV9
SVRLVSPQYEQY TRBV29-1
ASSLDRLGVREYYEQY TRBV7-2
ASSWDRAEQY TRBV5-1
ASSEGGGEGTDTQY TRBV9
ATSTWDRTEAF TRBV15
ASSLGDRGDEQF TRBV5-1
ASSPLSGFNSPLH TRBV7-9
ASSLAGDLPLH TRBV7-2
ASSDTGTRFWEQY TRBV7-9
AISGAGNNSPLH TRBV10-3
ASSLNLYEQY TRBV12-3/TRBV12-4
ASRLATEAF TRBV12-3/TRBV12-4
ASSLGDRLPEAF TRBV7-3
ATSRVAGGTDTQY TRBV15
ASSPQSDTQY TRBV7-9
AISEVSAEETQY TRBV10-3
ASQGMGEKLF TRBV19
AGGHPKGLAKNIQY TRBV11-3
ASSWGGAGTDTQY TRBV5-1
ATSGGQGVSGANVLT TRBV24-1
ASSLGSGDNQPQH TRBV7-9
ASSYAGTSGELF TRBV5-8
ASSTTGPLLLEQY TRBV5-1
SVGRGQGNYGYT TRBV29-1
ASRRQGNTEAF TRBV27
AWSFDGTLLGEQY TRBV30
ASSRGTGIGALH TRBV5-1
ASSALVVAGSQETQY TRBV7-2
ASRASGGASGYT TRBV2
ASSLQVGGEAF TRBV19